This entry lists 14 T cell receptor beta chains sequenced from one sample in a study of blood T cells in healthy people across ages (dated by TCRdb to the mid-2010s). Libraries were built with 5' RACE. Sequencing was performed on an Illumina HiSeq 2500. A second roughly 6 to 12 cycle PCR used a sample-barcoded 5' primer and a J-beta primer mix. TCRdb reworked the public reads: Q25 trimming with fastp, MiXCR clone assembly, productive beta chains retained. Every entry covers one CDR3 protein and lists the most common genes and DNA from its rows. The sample table lists 1 million or so distinct CDR3 sequences, less than 25% of them with a count of one. Of the sample, less than 0.75% falls within the top ten clones. The same sample was also used in a study of T cells of mothers and their children.

The sample comprised blood. These receptor sequences come from a girl aged 2 to 9 in good health.

The V call is TRBV4-2, the J call TRBJ2-5; D remains ambiguous. Trimming took 1 base from V and 5 from J, leaving 11 bases between them. Germline CDR1 is LGHNA and CDR2 is YNFKEQ. CDR3 length equals 14 residues. CDR3 sequence reads: CASSQGPTRETQYF. CDR3 in DNA: TGTGCCAGCAGCCAAGGTCCTACCCGTGAGACCCAGTACTTC.

This clonotype turned up a few times. The genes are TRBV6-1 and TRBJ2-2; maybe TRBD1 (6 bases). The length of the CDR3 is 14 residues. The V gene lost 6 bases and the J gene lost 2 bases, with 10 bases spanning the gap. CDR1 is MNHNS and CDR2 is SASEGT in the germline V gene. CDR3 in amino acids: CASRPGTNTGELFF. CDR3 nucleotide sequence: TGTGCCAGCAGACCCGGGACAAACACCGGGGAGCTGTTTTTT.

This chain connects TRBV11-3 to TRBJ2-5; D perhaps matches TRBD1 (6 bases). From germline, CDR1 is SGHNT and CDR2 YENEEA. The CDR3 is made up of 22 amino acids. V dropped 5 bases and J dropped 1 base, with 35 bases sitting between them. The CDR3 reads CASSPRYYHRDELGWPQETQYF. CDR3 nucleotides: TGTGCCAGCAGCCCGCGGTACTACCACAGGGATGAGCTCGGTTGGCCCCAAGAGACCCAGTACTTC.

The rearrangement joins TRBV20-1 to TRBJ2-5; 7 nucleotides match TRBD2. The CDR3 is 15 residues long. The germline CDR1 and CDR2 sequences are DFQATT and SNEGSKA (reference sequence). The ends lost 1 base at V and 4 bases at J; junction bases unmatched: 9. This CDR3 reads CSARVNNWGGETQYF. CDR3 nucleotides: TGCAGTGCTAGAGTAAATAATTGGGGGGGAGAGACCCAGTACTTC.

The rearrangement uses TRBV29-1 and TRBJ2-1; either TRBD1 or TRBD2 may supply D (5 bases each). TRBJ2-5 matches the DNA end more closely, so the J call is doubtful. Germline lookup yields CDR1 SQVTM and CDR2 ANQGSEA. The CDR3 is made up of 12 amino acids. The CDR3 DNA reads as TGCAGCGTAATCGGGACGGAAGAGACCCAGTACTTC. Its translation is CSVIGTEETQYF.

This clonotype was seen only a few times. This rearrangement joins TRBV2 to TRBJ2-5; D tentatively fits TRBD1 or TRBD2 (5 bases each). With 3 bases removed from V and 6 bases from J, the gap between germline ends came to 14 bases. This CDR3 is built from 14 residues. Germline CDR1 reads SNHLY; CDR2 reads FYNNEI. The CDR3 spells CASSERGYQKTQYF. The CDR3 DNA follows: TGTGCCAGCAGTGAGAGGGGTTATCAGAAGACCCAGTACTTC. Supplemented by reference TRBV2 and TRBJ2-5, the full variable domain reads EPEVTQTPSHQVTQMGQEVILRCVPISNHLYFYWYRQILGQKVEFLVSFYNNEISEKSEIFDDQFSVERPDGSNFTLKIRSTKLEDSAMYFCASSERGYQKTQYFGPGTRLLVL.

The chain couples TRBV7-9 to TRBJ2-1; D gene ambiguous. The CDR3 loop spans 17 amino acids. Germline V CDR1 and CDR2: SEHNR, FQNEAQ (reference sequence). V was pared by 4 bases and J by 8 bases, with 24 bases between. CDR3 amino acids: CASSSRKPGLVGDEQFF. The CDR3 DNA follows: TGTGCCAGCAGCTCGAGGAAACCGGGCTTGGTAGGCGATGAGCAGTTCTTC.

This clonotype has only a few counts. The V and J genes are TRBV7-9 and TRBJ2-1, with D possibly matching TRBD1 (6 bases). The CDR3 has 16 amino acids. CDR1 and CDR2 from the germline V gene are SEHNR and FQNEAQ (reference sequence). V was pared by 0 bases and J by 4 bases, with 13 bases between. For the CDR3, the DNA is TGTGCCAGCAGCTTAGCGAAGGGGGTCACATACAATGAGCAGTTCTTC. It specifies CASSLAKGVTYNEQFF.

The J gene is TRBJ1-1, the V gene TRBV2, with 7 bases fitting TRBD1. After removal of 5 bases from V and 1 base from J, the junction contained 7 bases not matched to a gene. The length of the CDR3 is 15 residues. CDR1 and CDR2 from the germline V gene are SNHLY and FYNNEI. The chain's CDR3 is CASSRQGRGNTEAFF. CDR3 DNA: TGTGCCAGCAGTAGACAGGGCAGGGGGAACACTGAAGCTTTCTTT.

The table lists this clonotype with a few counts. CDR3 in amino acids: CASSSTEREGWETQYF. As DNA, the CDR3 is TGTGCCAGCAGCTCTACCGAGCGGGAGGGGTGGGAGACCCAGTACTTC. The V call is TRBV7-2, the J call TRBJ2-1; TRBD2 matches at 10 bases. The J call may be mistaken, given a closer DNA end match to TRBJ2-5. The CDR3 covers 16 residues. Germline CDR1 and CDR2: SGHTA and FQGNSA.

This clonotype was seen a handful of times. This chain connects TRBV29-1 to TRBJ2-5; no clear D gene. The closer fit of TRBJ2-7 to the DNA end suggests the J call may be wrong. The length of the CDR3 is 11 residues. CDR1 and CDR2 (germline): SQVTM, ANQGSEA. This chain's CDR3 is CSVSGVYEQYF. The CDR3 nucleotides read TGCAGCGTTTCCGGAGTGTACGAGCAGTACTTC.

This clonotype was seen a handful of times. The chain has TRBV2 and TRBJ2-7, with 9 bases fitting TRBD1. The CDR3 sequence is 16 residues long. V shed 10 bases, J shed 2 bases, and the junction held 15 bases outside the gene matches. Looked up from germline, CDR1 is SNHLY and CDR2 is FYNNEI. The CDR3 coding sequence is TGTGCCATCCCAAAAGGACAGGGGAATAGACCCTACGAGCAGTACTTC. Its protein is CAIPKGQGNRPYEQYF.

The CDR3 region has the DNA TGTGCCAGCAGACAGGGCCAAGAGACCCAGTACTTC. It yields the protein CASRQGQETQYF. The chain has TRBV4-2 and TRBJ2-5; perhaps TRBD1 as D (6 bases). The CDR3 loop spans 12 amino acids. CDR1 and CDR2 (germline): LGHNA, YNFKEQ. V dropped 6 bases and J dropped 1 base, with 6 bases sitting between them.

The chain carries TRBV3-1 and TRBJ2-2, with a weak D call TRBD2 (5 bases). CDR3 length equals 16 residues. The germline gives CDR1 LGHDT, CDR2 YNNKEL (reference sequence). V was shortened by 1 base and J by 4 bases, with 13 bases between the two germline ends. The CDR3 loop reads CASSQVETIATGELFF. CDR3 nucleotides: TGTGCCAGCAGCCAAGTTGAGACTATTGCCACCGGGGAGCTGTTTTTT.